Listed here are 17 T cell receptor beta chains from one sample, sequenced in a study of T-cell reconstitution after alpha-beta-depleted transplantation in children. Researchers prepared the TCRbeta library using unique molecular identifiers, the study reports. TCRdb re-derived calls from the PCR reads in MiXCR, one entry per CDR3 protein. Here the sample spans a few hundred thousand distinct CDR3 sequences, approximately 10% being singletons. Sequences were derived from PBMCs from the stem cell graft donor, sampled from the stem cell graft. Receptors originate from a human donor who donated a stem cell graft to a child with acute lymphoblastic leukemia.

This clonotype has only one observation. The rearrangement links TRBV18 to TRBJ1-5; unclear D gene. The germline V gene encodes CDR1 KGHSH and CDR2 LQKENI. The CDR3 contains 15 residues. The V end was cut by 6 bases, the J end by 6 bases, with 18 bases between. The CDR3 region has the DNA TGTGCCAGCTCGCCTTTTGCCGGGGAAAGTCAGCCCCAGCATTTT. Encoded protein: CASSPFAGESQPQHF.

Ten or more counts support this clonotype. The gene calls are TRBV24-1 and TRBJ2-3; no definite D call. This CDR3 has 13 residues. V gave up 4 bases and J gave up 3 bases, with 7 bases separating them. Germline V lookup: CDR1 KGHDR, CDR2 SFDVKD. CDR3: CATSDSGTDTQYF. The CDR3 DNA follows: TGTGCCACCAGTGACTCCGGGACAGATACGCAGTATTTT.

A note on this clonotype: This sequence may be a read error, since a much larger clone differs from it by one base. This chain uses TRBV5-1 with TRBJ2-3, with 12 bases identical to TRBD2. V lost 3 bases to trimming and J lost 4 bases; unmatched junction nucleotides: 18. CDR3 size: 20 residues. Germline V gene lookup returns CDR1 SGHRS and CDR2 YFSETQ. The CDR3 coding sequence is TGCGCCAGCAGCTGGGAGGAGGGCCCCTGGACTAGCGGGAAGGCAGATACGCAGTATTTT. Translation: CASSWEEGPWTSGKADTQYF.

This clonotype was seen repeatedly, ten times or more. The chain has TRBV27 and TRBJ2-7; D gene ambiguous. V was shortened by 2 bases and J by 3 bases, with 8 bases between the two germline ends. The CDR3 is 13 residues long. Germline V gene lookup returns CDR1 MNHEY and CDR2 SMNVEV (reference sequence). The CDR3: CASSLARSYEQYF. CDR3 coding DNA: TGTGCCAGCAGTTTAGCCCGGAGCTACGAGCAGTACTTC.

The V gene is TRBV5-5, the J gene TRBJ2-5; 7 bases are a match to TRBD1. The germline V gene has CDR1 SGHKS and CDR2 YYEKEE (reference sequence). The CDR3 sequence is 14 residues long. Trimming took 3 bases from V and 6 from J; bases not matched to a gene: 8. The CDR3 nucleotides are TGTGCCAGCAGCTCACAGACAGGGAAAAAGACCCAGTACTTC. This sequence encodes CASSSQTGKKTQYF.

This chain connects TRBV20-1 to TRBJ2-2; D not resolved. Germline loops: CDR1 DFQATT, CDR2 SNEGSKA (reference sequence). There are 11 residues in the CDR3. V dropped 1 base and J dropped 6 bases, with 3 bases sitting between them. CDR3 amino acids: CSARGSGELFF. The CDR3 DNA reads TGCAGTGCTAGAGGCTCCGGGGAGCTGTTTTTT.

V gene TRBV20-1 combines with J gene TRBJ2-1; 8 bases align to TRBD2. Trimming at V came to 5 bases and at J to 2 bases, leaving 8 bases not matched to a gene. Germline V gene data show CDR1 as DFQATT and CDR2 as SNEGSKA (reference sequence). The CDR3 runs 15 residues. The CDR3 bases are TGCAGTGCTGACATGGCGGGAGGAGCCTACAATGAGCAGTTCTTC. It encodes CSADMAGGAYNEQFF.

Notes on this clonotype: A much larger clone sits a single nucleotide away, making a read error possible. This CDR3 fails to terminate in the conserved phenylalanine or tryptophan, so it likely reflects a read error. The chain couples TRBV4-1 to TRBJ2-1; 10 nucleotides match TRBD2. J lost 6 bases, V lost 4 bases, and 9 bases had no gene match. CDR3 length: 16 residues. CDR1 and CDR2 (germline): MGHRA, YSYEKL. Here the CDR3 reads CASSPQASGRPNEQFL. The CDR3 nucleotides are TGCGCCAGCAGCCCCCAGGCTAGCGGGAGACCCAATGAGCAGTTCTTA.

The chain is built from TRBV24-1 and TRBJ2-1; 8 positions agree with TRBD2. Trimming at V came to 7 bases and at J to 12 bases, leaving 19 bases not matched to a gene. The length of the CDR3 is 16 residues. The germline gives CDR1 KGHDR, CDR2 SFDVKD. The CDR3 here is CATSSTGGLESIGQFF. The CDR3 nucleotides read TGTGCCACCAGCTCTACCGGGGGACTAGAGAGTATCGGGCAGTTCTTC.

The J gene is TRBJ2-5, the V gene TRBV11-1; TRBD2 aligns across 13 bases. The germline CDR1 and CDR2 sequences are SGHAT and FQDESV (reference sequence). This CDR3 is 18 amino acids long. After removal of 5 bases from V and 5 bases from J, the junction contained 14 bases not matched to a gene. The CDR3 reads CASSLRATGTSGKETQYF. DNA of the CDR3: TGTGCCAGCAGCCTGAGGGCAACCGGGACTAGCGGGAAGGAGACCCAGTACTTC.

This clonotype was counted a single time. The rearrangement links TRBV12-3 or TRBV12-4 to TRBJ2-7; 11 bases line up with TRBD1. V lost 6 bases, J lost 7 bases, and 11 bases stayed unmatched. The CDR3 has 15 amino acids. The CDR3 is CASRSSGTGGKEQYF. The CDR3 DNA is TGTGCCAGCAGATCCTCCGGGACAGGGGGTAAAGAGCAGTACTTC.

The chain combines TRBV7-2 with TRBJ2-7; 7 bases line up with TRBD2. The germline CDR1 and CDR2 sequences are SGHTA and FQGNSA. The V gene end was trimmed by 7 bases and the J gene end by 3 bases; junction bases not matched to a gene: 18. This CDR3 is built from 17 residues. CDR3 DNA: TGTGCCAGCATACTCAGTTTTTGGCTAGCGGCAAACTACGAGCAGTACTTC. It codes for CASILSFWLAANYEQYF.

The chain employs TRBV2 and TRBJ2-3, with unresolved D. V lost 3 bases, J lost 0 bases, and 10 bases lay in between. The CDR3 is made up of 15 amino acids. From germline, CDR1 is SNHLY and CDR2 FYNNEI. CDR3 sequence (DNA): TGTGCCAGCAGTGATGAAGTCCTTAGCACAGATACGCAGTATTTT. Residues: CASSDEVLSTDTQYF.

This clonotype has just a few counts. The DNA of the CDR3 is TGTGCCGTAACAAAAAGCGGGAGGGCGGATGAGCAGTACTTC. Encoded protein: CAVTKSGRADEQYF. V usage is TRBV10-3 and J usage is TRBJ2-7; 10 bases fit TRBD2. CDR1 is ENHRY and CDR2 is SYGVKD in the germline V gene. V trimming: 11 bases; J trimming: 7 bases; junction bases outside the gene matches: 14. CDR3 length: 14 amino acids.

The chain carries TRBV7-9 and TRBJ2-5; D is possibly TRBD1 (6 bases). The germline V and J ends were trimmed by 5 bases and 1 base, with 14 bases remaining between them. Germline assignment: CDR1 SEHNR and CDR2 FQNEAQ (reference sequence). This CDR3 region has 15 residues. Written as DNA, the CDR3 is TGTGCCAGCAGCCCAAGGGACATCGGCCAAGAGACCCAGTACTTC. Protein: CASSPRDIGQETQYF.

This chain uses TRBV7-3 with TRBJ2-3, with D possibly being TRBD1 or TRBD2 (5 bases each). V lost 5 bases, J lost 5 bases, and 17 bases lay in between. The length of the CDR3 is 15 residues. Germline assignment: CDR1 SGHTA and CDR2 FQGTGA. The CDR3 region is CASSQGVGVEDTQYF. The CDR3, as DNA: TGTGCCAGCAGCCAAGGTGTGGGGGTAGAAGATACGCAGTATTTT.

This rearrangement joins TRBV20-1 to TRBJ2-6; either TRBD1 or TRBD2 may supply D (6 bases each). The CDR3 covers 17 residues. The V and J ends lost 1 base and 0 bases respectively, with 13 bases between them. Looked up from germline, CDR1 is DFQATT and CDR2 is SNEGSKA (reference sequence). The CDR3: CSARAGAQASGANVLTF. As DNA, the CDR3 is TGCAGTGCTAGAGCGGGGGCACAGGCCTCTGGGGCCAACGTCCTGACTTTC.